These 9 T cell receptor beta chains were all obtained from the same sample, sequenced in a study of T cells expressing NK-cell markers. Reprocessing the 5' RACE reads, TCRdb reports a single entry for every CDR3 protein and omits DNA. The repertoire table contains approximately 170,000 distinct CDR3 sequences. Sequencing was done on a sample of blood T cells: a sorted CD56 or NKG2C T cell subset, CD4+ or CD8+ T cells, or bulk PBMC T cells (not recorded which). All receptors come from a man aged 18 to 69 in good health.

This rearrangement joins TRBV2 to TRBJ2-3. CDR1 is SNHLY, CDR2 FYNNEI, per germline. This CDR3 is built from 17 residues. The CDR3: CASSEARVNPYTDTQYF.

This chain joins TRBV5-8 and TRBJ1-2; the TCRdb call, TRBD1, lacks DNA for checking. The germline V gene has CDR1 SGHTS and CDR2 YDEGEE. The CDR3 is made up of 12 amino acids. CDR3 sequence reads: CASSSTPGGYTF.

The rearrangement joins TRBV6-5 to TRBJ2-7. Germline CDR1 is MNHEY and CDR2 is SVGAGI. The CDR3 has 14 residues. CDR3 residues: CASSYSGIGYEQYF.

The chain couples TRBV15 to TRBJ2-1; TCRdb proposes TRBD1, but this gene call is untestable without DNA. CDR1 and CDR2 from the germline V gene are LNHNV and YYDKDF (reference sequence). The CDR3 covers 17 residues. The CDR3 sequence: CATSRVETTREDNEQFF.

The V and J genes are TRBV7-9 and TRBJ2-1. Germline CDR1 reads SEHNR; CDR2 reads FQNEAQ (reference sequence). The CDR3 has 13 amino acids. This CDR3 reads CASSSLRGYEQFF.

The chain has TRBV4-1 and TRBJ2-7. Germline CDR1 is MGHRA and CDR2 is YSYEKL. The CDR3 length is 17 residues. The CDR3 sequence: CASSQEVRLLNSYEQYF.

The chain combines TRBV6-1 with TRBJ1-1; TCRdb calls TRBD1, which cannot be checked without DNA. This CDR3 has 15 amino acids. Germline V gene sequence: CDR1 MNHNS, CDR2 SASEGT. The CDR3 sequence: CASSDPTGAKWEAFF.

The chain employs TRBV15 and TRBJ2-2; no DNA is available, so the TRBD1 call from TCRdb remains unchecked. Looked up from germline, CDR1 is LNHNV and CDR2 is YYDKDF (reference sequence). The CDR3 extends over 19 amino acids. CDR3 region: CATSRDARQGASGTGELFF.

The gene calls are TRBV5-6 and TRBJ2-5; the D call from TCRdb, TRBD1, cannot be confirmed without DNA. Germline V gene sequence: CDR1 SGHDT, CDR2 YYEEEE. The CDR3 spans 14 residues. The CDR3 region is CASRNWGYLETQYF.